This T cell receptor (beta chain) was sequenced for a study of early stage breast cancer tumors. Study-level information: Most invasive tumors, twelve of 16, were ER+/PR+/HER2-. Invasive lobular carcinomas made up about 30% of the 12 ER+/PR+/HER2- tumors. Around 10-fold was the mean read coverage per sample.

The study's findings and limits: Commonly generated sequences made up most enriched TCRB sequences shared between patients.

Germline V lookup: CDR1 MNHNS, CDR2 SASEGT. CDR3 length: 16 amino acids. The ends lost 4 bases at V and 6 bases at J; junction bases unmatched: 13. Profiling relied on immunoSEQ multiplex PCR, and the TCRdb table lists in-frame clones only, not all of them. Found here are some 15,000 clones, around 80% of them singletons; the top ten hold less than 8.5%. Concerning this clone: Its specificity is not known.

This TCR was sampled from a person aged 45-65 years with breast cancer. The sequenced material came from normal breast tissue next to the tumor. This sequence joins TRBV6-1 and TRBJ2-7, with TRBD1 matching 9 bases. The CDR3 sequence: CASSGGQGRSFGEQYF. CDR3 in DNA: TGTGCCAGCAGTGGGGGACAGGGAAGGTCATTTGGCGAGCAGTACTTC.